This T cell receptor (beta chain) was obtained from a study of cytomegalovirus exposure and HLA in healthy donors. To note about this clone: Its antigen is as yet unknown.

Study-wide results and caveats: Using the classifier, cytomegalovirus status was reportedly diagnosed with high specificity and sensitivity.

The PCR used 60 Vbeta and 13 Jbeta primers. This table comes from immunoSEQ multiplex PCR, and its TCRdb copy is limited to in-frame clones, with some not included. Of around 150,000 clones listed, about four fifths are singletons. The sequencing sample was made of PBMCs. The receptor was isolated from a male donor in good health and CMV-seropositive.

The CDR3 protein is CASSWEDGEGETQYF. In DNA form, the CDR3 reads TGTGCCAGCAGTTGGGAGGACGGGGAGGGTGAGACCCAGTACTTC. The chain carries TRBV6-1 and TRBJ2-5, with 7 bases matching TRBD2. J was trimmed by 5 bases and V by 5 bases; bases with no gene match: 11. The CDR3 length is 15 residues. Germline V gene data show CDR1 as MNHNS and CDR2 as SASEGT.